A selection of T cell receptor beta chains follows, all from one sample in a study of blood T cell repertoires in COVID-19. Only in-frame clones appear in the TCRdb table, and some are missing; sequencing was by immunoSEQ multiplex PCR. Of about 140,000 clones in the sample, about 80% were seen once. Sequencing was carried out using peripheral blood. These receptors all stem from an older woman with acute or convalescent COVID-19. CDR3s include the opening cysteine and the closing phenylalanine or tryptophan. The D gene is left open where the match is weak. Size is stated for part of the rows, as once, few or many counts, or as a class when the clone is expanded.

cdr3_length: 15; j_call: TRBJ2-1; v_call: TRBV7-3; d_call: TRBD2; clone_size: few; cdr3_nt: TGTGCCAGCAGCTTACTAGCGGGAGAGGGTTATGAGCAGTTCTTC; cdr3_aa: CASSLLAGEGYEQFF
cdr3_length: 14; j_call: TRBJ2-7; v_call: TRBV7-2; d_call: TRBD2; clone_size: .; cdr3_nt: TGTGCCAGCAGCTTGCGGGAGGGCGCCTACGAGCAGTACTTC; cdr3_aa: CASSLREGAYEQYF
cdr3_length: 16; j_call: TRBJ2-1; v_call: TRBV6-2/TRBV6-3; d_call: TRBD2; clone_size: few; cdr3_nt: TGTGCCAGCAGTTACTCGCCAAGCGGGAGTTACAATGAGCAGTTCTTC; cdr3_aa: CASSYSPSGSYNEQFF
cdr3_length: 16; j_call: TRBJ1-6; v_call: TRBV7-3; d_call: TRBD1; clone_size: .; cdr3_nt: TGTGCCAGCAGCGCTCAGGGGGGAACTTATAATTCACCCCTCCACTTT; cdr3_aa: CASSAQGGTYNSPLHF
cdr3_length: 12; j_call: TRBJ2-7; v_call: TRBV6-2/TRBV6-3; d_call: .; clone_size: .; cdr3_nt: TGTGCCAGCAGCTCCCCCGCTAGCGAGCAGTACTTC; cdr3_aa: CASSSPASEQYF
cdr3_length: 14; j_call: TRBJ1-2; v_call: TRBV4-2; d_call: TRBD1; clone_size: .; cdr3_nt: TGTGCCAGCAGCCAAGAATGGGACAGTTGGGGCTACACCTTC; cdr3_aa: CASSQEWDSWGYTF
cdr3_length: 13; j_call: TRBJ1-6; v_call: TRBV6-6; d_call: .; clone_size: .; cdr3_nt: TGTGCCACCTCCACGGGGAGGAGATCACCCCTCCACTTT; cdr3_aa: CATSTGRRSPLHF
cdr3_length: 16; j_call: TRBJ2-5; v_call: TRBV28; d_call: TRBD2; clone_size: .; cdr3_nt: TGTGCCAGCAGTTCACTACTAGCGGGAAGCAATCAGCCCCAGTACTTC; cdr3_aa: CASSSLLAGSNQPQYF
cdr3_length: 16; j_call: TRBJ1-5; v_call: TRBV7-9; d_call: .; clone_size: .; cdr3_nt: TGTGCCAGCAGCTTAGCAGGGGCGGATAGCAATCAGCCCCAGCATTTT; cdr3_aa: CASSLAGADSNQPQHF
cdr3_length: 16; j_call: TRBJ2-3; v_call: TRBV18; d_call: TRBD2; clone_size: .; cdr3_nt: TGTGCCAGCTCACCAGGCCAGCGGGAGAGGTCAGATACGCAGTATTTT; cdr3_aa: CASSPGQRERSDTQYF
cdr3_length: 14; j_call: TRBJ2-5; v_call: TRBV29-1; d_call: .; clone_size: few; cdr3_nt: TGCAGCGTTGAAGGGGGGCAGACGGGGTCGTCCCAGTACTTC; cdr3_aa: CSVEGGQTGSSQYF
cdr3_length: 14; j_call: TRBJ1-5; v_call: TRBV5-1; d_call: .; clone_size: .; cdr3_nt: TGCGCCAGCAGCTTAGGGGGGGCCGATCAGCCCCAGCATTTT; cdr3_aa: CASSLGGADQPQHF
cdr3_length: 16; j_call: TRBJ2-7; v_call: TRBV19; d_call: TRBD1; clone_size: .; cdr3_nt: TGTGCCAGTAGTATTCGGACAGGACTTAATTCCTACGAGCAGTACTTC; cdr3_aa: CASSIRTGLNSYEQYF
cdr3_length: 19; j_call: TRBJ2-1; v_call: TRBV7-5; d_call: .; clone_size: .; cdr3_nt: TGTGCCAGAAGCTTTCATCTAACTAGCGGGAGGGCCTCCTACAATGAGCAGTTCTTC; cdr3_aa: CARSFHLTSGRASYNEQFF
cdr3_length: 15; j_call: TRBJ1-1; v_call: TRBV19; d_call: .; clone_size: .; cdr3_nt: TGTGCCAGTAATAAACTCCACGCATCTAACACTGAAGCTTTCTTT; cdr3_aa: CASNKLHASNTEAFF
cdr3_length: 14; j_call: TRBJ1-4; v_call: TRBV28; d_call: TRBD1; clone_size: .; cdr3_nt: TGTGCCAGCAGCCCAGGGGGACGGCCGGAAAAACTGTTTTTT; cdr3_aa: CASSPGGRPEKLFF
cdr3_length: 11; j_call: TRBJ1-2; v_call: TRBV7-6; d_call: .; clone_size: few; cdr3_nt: TGTGCCAGCAAGGGGATCTATGGCTACACCTTC; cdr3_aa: CASKGIYGYTF
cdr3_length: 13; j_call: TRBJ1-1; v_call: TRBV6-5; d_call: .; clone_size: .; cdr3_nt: TGTGCCAGCCTGGGGGGGGGATTGTCTGAAGCTTTCTTT; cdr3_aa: CASLGGGLSEAFF
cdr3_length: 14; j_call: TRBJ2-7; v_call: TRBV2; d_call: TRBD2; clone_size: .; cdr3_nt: TGTGCCAGCAGTGTTACTAGCGGCTCCACCCCGCGTTACTTC; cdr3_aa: CASSVTSGSTPRYF
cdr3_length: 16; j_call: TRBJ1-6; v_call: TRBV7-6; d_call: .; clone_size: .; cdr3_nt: TGTGCCAGCAGCTTAGTAATCGCGAGGGCAAATTCACCCCTCCACTTT; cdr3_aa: CASSLVIARANSPLHF
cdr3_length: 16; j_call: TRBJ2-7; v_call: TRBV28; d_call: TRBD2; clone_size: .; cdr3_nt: TGTGCCAGCAGCCAATTAACTAGCGGTTTCGGGTACGAGCAGTACTTC; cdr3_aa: CASSQLTSGFGYEQYF
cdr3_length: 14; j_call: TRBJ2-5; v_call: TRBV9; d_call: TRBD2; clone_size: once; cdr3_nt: TGTGCCAGCAGCGGCGGGACTAACCAAGAGACCCAGTACTTC; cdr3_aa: CASSGGTNQETQYF
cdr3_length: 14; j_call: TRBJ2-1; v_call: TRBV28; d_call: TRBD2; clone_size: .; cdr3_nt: TGTGCCAGCAGTTTATGGGGAGGGTTGAATGAGCAGTTCTTC; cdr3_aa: CASSLWGGLNEQFF
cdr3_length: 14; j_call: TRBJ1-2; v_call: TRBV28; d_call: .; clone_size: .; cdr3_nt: TGTGCCAGCAGTTTAACATCCAGGGGCTATGGCTACACCTTC; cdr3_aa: CASSLTSRGYGYTF
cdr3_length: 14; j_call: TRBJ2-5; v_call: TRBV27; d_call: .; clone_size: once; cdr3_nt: TGTGCCAGCAGTCAGCTTCGGACTGTGCTTATCCAGTACTTC; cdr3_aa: CASSQLRTVLIQYF
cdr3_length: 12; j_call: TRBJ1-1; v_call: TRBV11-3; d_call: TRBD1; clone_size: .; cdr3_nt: TGTGCCAGCAGCCGGACAGGCGCTGGGGCTTTCTTT; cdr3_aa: CASSRTGAGAFF
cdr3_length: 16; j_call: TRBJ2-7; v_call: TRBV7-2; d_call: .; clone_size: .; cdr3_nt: TGTGCCAGCAGCTCCCCCGGGGGAAAAAGGGTCTACGAGCAGTACTTC; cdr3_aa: CASSSPGGKRVYEQYF
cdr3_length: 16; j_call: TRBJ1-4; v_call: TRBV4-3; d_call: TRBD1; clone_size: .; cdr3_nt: TGCGCCAGCAGCCTCAACTGGGACAGGGGCCCACGGGGACTGTTTTTT; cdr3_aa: CASSLNWDRGPRGLFF
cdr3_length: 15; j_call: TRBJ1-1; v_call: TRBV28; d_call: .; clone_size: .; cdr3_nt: TGTGCCAGCAGTACACCCCGGGAATGGAACACTGAAGCTTTCTTT; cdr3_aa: CASSTPREWNTEAFF
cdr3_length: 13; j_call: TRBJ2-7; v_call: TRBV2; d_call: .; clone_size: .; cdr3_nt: TGTGCCAGCAACCTCGGCCGGGACTACGAGCAGTACTTC; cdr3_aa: CASNLGRDYEQYF
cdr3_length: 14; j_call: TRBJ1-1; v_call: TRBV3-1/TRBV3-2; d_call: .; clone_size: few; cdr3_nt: TGTGCCAGCAGCCAAGAAGAAGGGGTAACTGAAGCTTTCTTT; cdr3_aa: CASSQEEGVTEAFF
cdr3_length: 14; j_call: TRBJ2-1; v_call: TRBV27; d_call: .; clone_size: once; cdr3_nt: TGTGCCAGCAGTAGGGGCGGGATTTACAATGAGCAGTTCTTC; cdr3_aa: CASSRGGIYNEQFF
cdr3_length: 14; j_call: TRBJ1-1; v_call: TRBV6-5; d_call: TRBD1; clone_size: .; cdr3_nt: TGTGCCAGCAGCGGACAGGGTTGGGTCACTGAAGCTTTCTTT; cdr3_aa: CASSGQGWVTEAFF
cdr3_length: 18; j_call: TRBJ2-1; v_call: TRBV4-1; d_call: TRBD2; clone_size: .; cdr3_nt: TGCGCCAGCAGCCAAGATTTGGCCCTTTACGGGAGGTTGAATGAGCAGTTCTTC; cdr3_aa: CASSQDLALYGRLNEQFF
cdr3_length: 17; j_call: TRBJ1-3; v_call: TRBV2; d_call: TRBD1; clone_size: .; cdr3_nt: TGTGCCAGCACGGCCCAGGGGGCATTAGTGGCTGGAAACACCATATATTTT; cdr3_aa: CASTAQGALVAGNTIYF
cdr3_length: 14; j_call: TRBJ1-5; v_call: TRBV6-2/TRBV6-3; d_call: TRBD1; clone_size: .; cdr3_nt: TGTGCCAGCAGTTCAGGGGGCCTCAATCAGCCCCAGCATTTT; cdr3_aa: CASSSGGLNQPQHF
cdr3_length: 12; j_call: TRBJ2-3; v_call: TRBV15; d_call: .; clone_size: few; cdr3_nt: TGTGCCACCAGCAGAGACCGTCATACGCAGTATTTT; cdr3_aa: CATSRDRHTQYF
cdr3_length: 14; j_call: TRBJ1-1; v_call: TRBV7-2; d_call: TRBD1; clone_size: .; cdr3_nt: TGTGCCAGCAGCCACCCTACAGGGGCTACTGAAGCTTTCTTT; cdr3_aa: CASSHPTGATEAFF
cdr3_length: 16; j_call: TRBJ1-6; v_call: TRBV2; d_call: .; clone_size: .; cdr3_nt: TGTGCCAGCAGTTCAGGCTTGAGCTCCTATAATTCACCCCTCCACTTT; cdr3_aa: CASSSGLSSYNSPLHF
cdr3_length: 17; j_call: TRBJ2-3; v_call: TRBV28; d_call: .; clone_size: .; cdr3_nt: TGTGCCAGCAGTTCGGAGATAGGACAGCTAAGCACAGATACGCAGTATTTT; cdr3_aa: CASSSEIGQLSTDTQYF
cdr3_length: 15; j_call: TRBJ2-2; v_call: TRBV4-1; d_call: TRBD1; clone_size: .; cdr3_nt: TGCGCCAGCAGTACAGGGACAGTAAACACCGGGGAGCTGTTTTTT; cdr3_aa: CASSTGTVNTGELFF
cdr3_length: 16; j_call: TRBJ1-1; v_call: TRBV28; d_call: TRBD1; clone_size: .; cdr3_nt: TGTGCCGCCACCACCGGGACAGGGGGCATGAACACTGAAGCTTTCTTT; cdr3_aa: CAATTGTGGMNTEAFF
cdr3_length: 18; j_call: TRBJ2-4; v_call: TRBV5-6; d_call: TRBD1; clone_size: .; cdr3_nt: TGTGCCAGCAGCTCCAGGACAGGGGGATTCCTAGCCAAAAACATTCAGTACTTC; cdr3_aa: CASSSRTGGFLAKNIQYF
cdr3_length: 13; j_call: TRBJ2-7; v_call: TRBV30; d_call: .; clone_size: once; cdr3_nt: TGTGCCTGGAGTGTATCCCATCAGGGCGAGCAGTACTTC; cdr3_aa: CAWSVSHQGEQYF
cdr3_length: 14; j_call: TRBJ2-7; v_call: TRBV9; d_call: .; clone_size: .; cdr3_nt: TGTGCCAGCAGCCCCCCAGGGATCAGCTACGAGCAGTACTTC; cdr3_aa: CASSPPGISYEQYF
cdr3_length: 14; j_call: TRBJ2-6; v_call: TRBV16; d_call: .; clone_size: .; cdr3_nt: TGTGCCAGCAGCCAGTTCTCCGGGGCCAACGTCCTGACTTTC; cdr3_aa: CASSQFSGANVLTF
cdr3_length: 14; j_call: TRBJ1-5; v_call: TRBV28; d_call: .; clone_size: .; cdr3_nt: TGTGCCAGCAGTTTAATAAGGGGAAGTCAGCCCCAGCATTTT; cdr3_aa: CASSLIRGSQPQHF
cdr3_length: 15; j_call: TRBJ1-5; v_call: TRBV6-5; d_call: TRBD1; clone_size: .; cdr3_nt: TGTGCCAGCAGACCGACAGGGCGGTACAATCAGCCCCAGCATTTT; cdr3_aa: CASRPTGRYNQPQHF
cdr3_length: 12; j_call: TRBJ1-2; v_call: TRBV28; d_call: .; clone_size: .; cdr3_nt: TGTGCCAGCAGGCCCGGGGGGCATGGCTACACCTTC; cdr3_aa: CASRPGGHGYTF
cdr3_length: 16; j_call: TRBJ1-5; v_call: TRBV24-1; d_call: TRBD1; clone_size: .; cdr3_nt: TGTGCCACCCAGCTTTCGGGACAGGGAACAGATCAGCCCCAGCATTTT; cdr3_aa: CATQLSGQGTDQPQHF